One and the same sample provided the 19 T cell receptor beta chains below, sequenced in a study of shared clonotypes between healthy human individuals. Assay: immunoSEQ multiplex PCR; the TCRdb copy retains only in-frame clones and omits some. The sample contains fewer than 1.8 million clones, approximately 98.5% of which appear only once. Sequencing was performed on naive CD4+ T cells sorted from blood. Documented subset: CD45RA+ positively selected. Source of these receptors: a man in his thirties or forties in good health.

V gene TRBV11-3 combines with J gene TRBJ2-1; 8 bases are shared with TRBD1. The V gene end was trimmed by 2 bases and the J gene end by 8 bases; junction bases not matched to a gene: 2. The CDR3 spans 13 residues. CDR1 SGHNT and CDR2 YENEEA come from the germline V gene. CDR3 loop: CASSLQGADEQFF. The DNA of the CDR3 is TGTGCCAGCAGCTTACAGGGGGCCGATGAGCAGTTCTTC.

This sequence joins TRBV11-2 and TRBJ1-1; TRBD1 is a possible D gene (6 bases). Trimming pared 5 bases from V and 1 base from J, leaving 14 bases between. Germline assignment: CDR1 SGHAT and CDR2 FQNNGV. This CDR3 has 15 residues. The CDR3 protein is CASSHLGGKNTEAFF. As DNA, the CDR3 is TGTGCCAGCAGCCATCTGGGGGGCAAGAACACTGAAGCTTTCTTT. Drawing the rest from reference TRBV11-2 and TRBJ1-1, the complete variable domain is EAGVAQSPRYKIIEKRQSVAFWCNPISGHATLYWYQQILGQGPKLLIQFQNNGVVDDSQLPKDRFSAERLKGVDSTLKIQPAKLEDSAVYLCASSHLGGKNTEAFFGQGTRLTVV.

CDR3 sequence reads: CASSLRRLAGVETQYF. CDR3 in DNA: TGTGCCAGCAGTTTAAGGAGACTAGCGGGAGTGGAGACCCAGTACTTC. The chain uses TRBV27 and TRBJ2-5; 12 positions agree with TRBD2. Per the germline V gene, CDR1 is MNHEY and CDR2 is SMNVEV (reference sequence). Losses at the gene ends were 2 bases for V and 5 bases for J; bases not matched to a gene: 6. The CDR3 consists of 16 residues.

The V and J genes are TRBV13 and TRBJ2-7; D is ambiguous. V lost 5 bases and J 4 bases, leaving 12 bases between the germline ends. CDR1 and CDR2 from the germline V gene are PRHDT and FYEKMQ (reference sequence). The CDR3 has 13 amino acids. CDR3 protein: CASSPSVIYEQYF. For the CDR3, the DNA is TGTGCCAGCAGCCCCAGCGTTATATACGAGCAGTACTTC.

This sequence joins TRBV10-3 and TRBJ2-1; D call uncertain. Germline V gives CDR1 ENHRY, CDR2 SYGVKD. The CDR3 runs to 12 residues. V gave up 10 bases and J gave up 7 bases, with 14 bases separating them. CDR3 loop: CATSLGGNEQFF. Here the CDR3 DNA reads TGTGCCACCTCGCTTGGTGGGAATGAGCAGTTCTTC.

This sequence joins TRBV19 and TRBJ2-1; D call uncertain. The CDR3 consists of 15 residues. Germline V lookup: CDR1 LNHDA, CDR2 SQIVND (reference sequence). V was pared by 6 bases and J by 2 bases, with 14 bases between. The CDR3 sequence: CASRGPSLTYNEQFF. CDR3 DNA: TGTGCCAGTAGGGGTCCTTCACTGACCTACAATGAGCAGTTCTTC.

This clone was counted once. The rearrangement joins TRBV5-8 to TRBJ1-1, with D unresolved. V shed 4 bases and J shed 3 bases, with 10 bases lying between them. Germline V gene sequence: CDR1 SGHTS, CDR2 YDEGEE. The CDR3 has 13 amino acids. The CDR3 DNA follows: TGTGCCAGCAGCAACCTCCGGTACACTGAAGCTTTCTTT. Translating gives CASSNLRYTEAFF.

The chain joins TRBV6-6 to TRBJ2-2; TRBD2 is a possible D gene (5 bases). The CDR3 has 14 amino acids. CDR1 MNHNY and CDR2 SVGAGI come from the germline V gene (reference sequence). The V end lost 7 bases, the J end lost 3 bases, and 12 bases lay between the germline ends. CDR3 sequence: CASTPSRDTGELFF. The CDR3 bases are TGTGCCAGCACTCCATCGAGGGACACCGGGGAGCTGTTTTTT.

V usage is TRBV5-4 and J usage is TRBJ2-5; D gene uncertain. Germline values: CDR1 SGHNT, CDR2 YYREEE (reference sequence). The V and J ends lost 4 bases and 4 bases respectively, with 17 bases between them. The CDR3 contains 15 residues. The CDR3 coding sequence is TGTGCCAGCAGCCCTACGGGTGGCATCCCAGAGACCCAGTACTTC. Protein product: CASSPTGGIPETQYF.

V gene TRBV14 combines with J gene TRBJ2-6; TRBD1 matches 8 bases. The CDR3 has 19 residues. The germline V gene encodes CDR1 SGHDN and CDR2 FVKESK. The ends lost 3 bases at V and 0 bases at J; junction bases unmatched: 10. CDR3: CASSQGPQGQDSGANVLTF. In nucleotides, the CDR3 is TGTGCCAGCAGCCAGGGACCGCAGGGACAGGACTCTGGGGCCAACGTCCTGACTTTC.

The chain carries TRBV29-1 and TRBJ2-7; TRBD2 matches at 7 bases. CDR1 and CDR2 from the germline V gene are SQVTM and ANQGSEA. The CDR3 sequence is 14 residues long. The trim removed 7 bases at V and 0 bases at J, leaving 9 bases unmatched. The CDR3, as DNA: TGCAGCGGCGGAGGAGCGGGGAGCTCCTACGAGCAGTACTTC. It translates to CSGGGAGSSYEQYF.

The V gene is TRBV7-9, the J gene TRBJ1-1, with 7 bases that match TRBD1. The CDR3 extends over 15 amino acids. The junction had 11 bases not matched to a gene; V was cut back by 5 bases and J by 5 bases. The germline gives CDR1 SEHNR, CDR2 FQNEAQ (reference sequence). CDR3 loop: CASSPRDRDGTEAFF. The CDR3 bases are TGTGCCAGCAGCCCAAGAGACAGGGACGGGACTGAAGCTTTCTTT.

The V gene is TRBV27, the J gene TRBJ2-7; D unclear. The germline gives CDR1 MNHEY, CDR2 SMNVEV (reference sequence). V was shortened by 1 base and J by 3 bases, with 10 bases between the two germline ends. The CDR3 has 14 residues. The CDR3: CASSLLPGYYEQYF. CDR3 sequence (DNA): TGTGCCAGCAGTTTATTACCCGGATACTACGAGCAGTACTTC.

V and J are TRBV2 and TRBJ1-5; D gene unclear. From germline, CDR1 is SNHLY and CDR2 FYNNEI. The V and J ends lost 1 base and 1 base respectively, with 2 bases between them. CDR3 length equals 13 residues. The CDR3 spells CASSEVSNQPQHF. The CDR3 DNA sequence: TGTGCCAGCAGTGAAGTAAGCAATCAGCCCCAGCATTTT.

The DNA for the CDR3 is TGTGCCAGCAGCCCGGGGGTCTTCGGCGGGGAGCTGTTTTTT. This encodes CASSPGVFGGELFF. This chain joins TRBV4-2 and TRBJ2-2; possible D gene TRBD2, 6 bases. This CDR3 comprises 14 residues. Germline V gene sequence: CDR1 LGHNA, CDR2 YNFKEQ. The V gene lost 4 bases and the J gene lost 7 bases, with 13 bases spanning the gap.

This rearrangement joins TRBV5-1 to TRBJ2-1, with D tentatively TRBD2 (6 bases). Germline CDR1 is SGHRS and CDR2 is YFSETQ. The CDR3 runs to 16 residues. Trimming cost V 0 bases and J 4 bases, with 14 bases left between them. CDR3: CASSLDPGGMYNEQFF. The CDR3 DNA reads as TGCGCCAGCAGCTTGGACCCTGGGGGGATGTACAATGAGCAGTTCTTC.

The chain is built from TRBV5-8 and TRBJ2-7; D unclear. The V gene lost 2 bases and the J gene lost 4 bases, with 7 bases spanning the gap. Germline CDR1 is SGHTS and CDR2 is YDEGEE. This CDR3 is 12 amino acids long. CDR3 sequence: CASSLASYEQYF. The DNA of the CDR3 is TGTGCCAGCAGCTTAGCCAGTTACGAGCAGTACTTC.

The chain uses TRBV28 and TRBJ1-2; D is uncertain. This CDR3 is 13 amino acids long. Germline values: CDR1 MDHEN, CDR2 SYDVKM. The V end was cut by 3 bases, the J end by 4 bases, with 9 bases between. For the CDR3, the DNA is TGTGCCAGCAGTTTCGTGGGTTCCTATGGCTACACCTTC. It encodes CASSFVGSYGYTF.

The chain links TRBV2 to TRBJ2-1; 10 nucleotides match TRBD2. CDR1 and CDR2 from the germline V gene are SNHLY and FYNNEI. The V segment lost 9 bases and the J segment 8 bases; nucleotides outside the gene matches: 16. This CDR3 region has 16 residues. CDR3 in amino acids: CASIKRGGPETDEQFF. In nucleotides, the CDR3 is TGTGCCAGTATTAAGCGGGGGGGGCCCGAGACGGATGAGCAGTTCTTC.